These 19 T cell receptor beta chains were sequenced from one sample in a study of T cell repertoires in cytomegalovirus infection (dated by TCRdb to about 2019). These TCRs are of unknown antigen specificity. The sequencer was an Illumina HiSeq 1500. TCRdb reworked the public reads: Q25 trimming with fastp, MiXCR clone assembly, productive beta chains retained. Each CDR3 protein appears once, grouped with its most common genes and DNA. The sample table holds around 110,000 distinct CDR3 sequences, of which around 9.1% were seen once. The ten largest account for over 25% of the sample. Source material: PBMCs, sequenced either directly or after in vitro stimulation (not recorded which). The source is a human donor in good health (CMV status not recorded). Some clones in this sample may be carry-over from other donors' samples.

This clonotype was seen more than once but under ten times. This chain's CDR3 is CASSLALVLAGGTGNEQFF. CDR3 in DNA: TGTGCCAGCAGCTTAGCCTTGGTTCTAGCGGGAGGAACCGGGAATGAGCAGTTCTTC. The chain links TRBV11-3 to TRBJ2-1; the match to TRBD2 covers 11 bases. Trimming took 1 base from V and 7 from J; bases not matched to a gene: 15. This CDR3 is 19 amino acids long. Germline values: CDR1 SGHNT, CDR2 YENEEA. The entire variable domain, with the rest obtained from reference TRBV11-3 and TRBJ2-1, is as follows: EAGVVQSPRYKIIEKKQPVAFWCNPISGHNTLYWYLQNLGQGPELLIRYENEEAVDDSQLPKDRFSAERLKGVDSTLKIQPAELGDSAVYLCASSLALVLAGGTGNEQFFGPGTRLTVL.

This clonotype appeared a few times. The V call is TRBV15, the J call TRBJ1-2; TRBD1 might be the D (5 bases). V lost 8 bases, J lost 1 base, and 11 bases lay in between. This CDR3 comprises 13 residues. Germline-derived CDR1 and CDR2 are LNHNV and YYDKDF (reference sequence). The CDR3, as DNA: TGTGCCACCCTTGGGGACGGTAACTATGGCTACACCTTC. Translating gives CATLGDGNYGYTF. Full variable domain (outside the CDR3, taken from reference TRBV15 and TRBJ1-2): DAMVIQNPRYQVTQFGKPVTLSCSQTLNHNVMYWYQQKSSQAPKLLFHYYDKDFNNEADTPDNFQSRRPNTSFCFLDIRSPGLGDTAMYLCATLGDGNYGYTFGSGTRLTVV.

The table lists this clonotype with many counts. The chain recombines TRBV7-6 with TRBJ2-2; 7 bases agree with TRBD1. This CDR3 region has 16 residues. After removal of 4 bases from V and 4 bases from J, the junction contained 9 bases not matched to a gene. Per the germline V gene, CDR1 is SGHVS and CDR2 is FNYEAQ. As DNA, the CDR3 is TGTGCCAGCAGCTCTAGAACAGGGGCGGGCACCGGGGAGCTGTTTTTT. It encodes CASSSRTGAGTGELFF.

This clonotype was counted ten times or more. Relative to the germline gene, one junction end is altered; a read error may explain this. The chain uses TRBV7-7 and TRBJ2-7; TRBD1 might be the D (5 bases). The CDR3 contains 13 residues. The germline V gene encodes CDR1 SSHAT and CDR2 FNYEAQ (reference sequence). The CDR3 is CASSLYQGYEQYF. The CDR3 DNA reads TGTGCTAGCAGCTTGTATCAGGGTTACGAGCAGTACTTC.

The rearrangement uses TRBV19 and TRBJ1-6; D is undetermined. The V and J ends lost 1 base and 14 bases respectively, with 18 bases between them. This CDR3 is 15 amino acids long. Germline assignment: CDR1 LNHDA and CDR2 SQIVND (reference sequence). CDR3 DNA sequence: TGTGCCAGTAGTATAGCCGGTGGAACGGAGTTTGCCCTCCACTTT. This gives the protein CASSIAGGTEFALHF.

In this sample, this clonotype turned up a few times. The V gene is TRBV5-4, the J gene TRBJ2-3; D unclear. The CDR3 is 14 amino acids. Germline V gene sequence: CDR1 SGHNT, CDR2 YYREEE (reference sequence). V lost 0 bases, J lost 2 bases, and 7 bases lay in between. The CDR3 loop reads CASSLALYTDTQYF. In nucleotides, the CDR3 is TGTGCCAGCAGCTTGGCTCTGTACACAGATACGCAGTATTTT.

This clonotype was found many times. The CDR3 reads CASSRVGYEQYF. The CDR3 DNA follows: TGTGCCAGCAGCCGGGTGGGGTACGAGCAGTACTTC. The gene calls are TRBV7-2 and TRBJ2-7, with D unclear. V lost 5 bases to trimming and J lost 4 bases, with 9 bases between them. CDR3 length equals 12 residues. Per the germline V gene, CDR1 is SGHTA and CDR2 is FQGNSA.

This clonotype was seen only a few times. The rearrangement joins TRBV7-6 to TRBJ2-5; D possibly corresponds to TRBD2 (6 bases). The CDR3 contains 14 residues. Trimming took off 10 bases at V and 3 bases at J, with 18 bases between the two ends. The germline V gene encodes CDR1 SGHVS and CDR2 FNYEAQ. CDR3 coding DNA: TGTGCCACCAGGAAACTATCGGGGGAAGAGACCCAGTACTTC. Protein sequence: CATRKLSGEETQYF.

V usage is TRBV12-3 or TRBV12-4 and J usage is TRBJ2-2, with TRBD2 matching 7 bases. With 3 bases clipped from V and 4 bases from J, the junction kept 5 bases outside the gene matches. The CDR3 is made up of 15 amino acids. The CDR3 nucleotides are TGTGCCAGCAGTTTCGAGGGACTAATCACCGGGGAGCTGTTTTTT. Translating gives CASSFEGLITGELFF.

This clonotype has just a few counts. This chain uses TRBV10-2 with TRBJ2-1, with no clear D. The V end was cut by 4 bases, the J end by 0 bases, with 7 bases between. This CDR3 comprises 14 residues. In germline, CDR1 is WSHSY, CDR2 SAAADI. CDR3 bases: TGCGCCAGCAGTGGGGTGAGCTCCTACAATGAGCAGTTCTTC. Protein: CASSGVSSYNEQFF.

Ten or more counts support this clonotype. The chain is built from TRBV7-9 and TRBJ1-2; no clear D gene. The CDR3 totals 14 residues. V was cut by 2 bases and J by 4 bases, with 11 bases left in between. Germline values: CDR1 SEHNR, CDR2 FQNEAQ (reference sequence). The CDR3 reads CASSLFTDFYGYTF. The DNA for the CDR3 is TGTGCCAGCAGCTTATTCACCGATTTCTATGGCTACACCTTC.

This clonotype came up a few times. The chain is built from TRBV30 and TRBJ1-1; tentative D call: TRBD1 (6 bases). The CDR3 runs 15 residues. Germline CDR1 and CDR2: GTSNPN and SVGIG (reference sequence). V lost 5 bases and J 1 base, leaving 17 bases between the germline ends. The CDR3 region has the DNA TGTGCCTGGTATCGAACCATGACAGGGAACACTGAAGCTTTCTTT. Translated, it gives CAWYRTMTGNTEAFF. Complete variable domain (other parts from reference TRBV30 and TRBJ1-1): SQTIHQWPATLVQPVGSPLSLECTVEGTSNPNLYWYRQAAGRGLQLLFYSVGIGQISSEVPQNLSASRPQDRQFILSSKKLLLSDSGFYLCAWYRTMTGNTEAFFGQGTRLTVV.

This clonotype was seen more than once but under ten times. V and J are TRBV28 and TRBJ2-7; 8 bases map to TRBD1. Losses at the gene ends were 3 bases for V and 7 bases for J; bases not matched to a gene: 8. The CDR3 contains 14 residues. Germline CDR1 and CDR2: MDHEN and SYDVKM. The CDR3 DNA is TGTGCCAGCAGTTTCCCCCAGGGGGCGCGGGAGCAGTACTTC. Its protein is CASSFPQGAREQYF.

The J gene is TRBJ2-1, the V gene TRBV6-2 or TRBV6-3, with D maybe TRBD2 (5 bases). The V end lost 3 bases, the J end lost 8 bases, and 8 bases lay between the germline ends. The CDR3 runs 12 residues. In germline, CDR1 is MNHEY, CDR2 SVGEGT. The CDR3 reads CASSYEGDEQFF. In DNA form, the CDR3 reads TGTGCCAGCAGTTATGAGGGCGATGAGCAGTTCTTC.

This clonotype has only a few counts. The rearrangement joins TRBV5-1 to TRBJ2-1; 7 positions match TRBD1. V lost 4 bases to trimming and J lost 7 bases; unmatched junction nucleotides: 8. Germline lookup yields CDR1 SGHRS and CDR2 YFSETQ. CDR3 length: 14 amino acids. The CDR3 bases are TGCGCCAGCAGCCTGGGACAGACTGGGAATGAGCAGTTCTTC. It yields the protein CASSLGQTGNEQFF.

This clonotype was counted at least ten times. The V gene is TRBV27, the J gene TRBJ1-5; no firm D call. Trimming cost V 3 bases and J 2 bases, with 14 bases left between them. In germline, CDR1 is MNHEY, CDR2 SMNVEV (reference sequence). The CDR3 totals 16 residues. CDR3 region: CASSFGGVRGNQPQHF. The CDR3 bases are TGTGCCAGCAGTTTTGGCGGGGTTAGGGGCAATCAGCCCCAGCATTTT.

This clonotype was recorded many times. The gene calls are TRBV7-2 and TRBJ2-5; D not certain. The CDR3 totals 13 residues. V shed 1 base and J shed 5 bases, with 8 bases lying between them. Per germline, CDR1 SGHTA and CDR2 FQGNSA. The CDR3 region has the DNA TGTGCCAGCAGCTTAGTTACCGGGGAGACCCAGTACTTC. It is translated as CASSLVTGETQYF.

This clonotype was seen many times. This rearrangement joins TRBV4-1 to TRBJ1-4; 9 bases map to TRBD1. V was clipped by 0 bases and J by 8 bases; unmatched bases: 7. Germline V gene lookup returns CDR1 MGHRA and CDR2 YSYEKL. This CDR3 is 16 amino acids long. The CDR3 nucleotides are TGCGCCAGCAGCCAAGAAGGGACAGGGCTTACAGAAAAACTGTTTTTT. Amino acids: CASSQEGTGLTEKLFF.

This clonotype has more than one count but fewer than ten. This chain joins TRBV7-8 and TRBJ2-5, with 11 bases identical to TRBD2. This CDR3 has 17 amino acids. With 5 bases clipped from V and 5 bases from J, the junction kept 13 bases outside the gene matches. Looked up from germline, CDR1 is SGHVS and CDR2 is FQNEAQ. This chain's CDR3 is CASSKFVSGRVRETQYF. Written as DNA, the CDR3 is TGTGCCAGCAGCAAATTCGTTAGCGGGAGGGTTAGGGAGACCCAGTACTTC.